This entry concerns a single TCR beta chain. V shed 7 bases, J shed 2 bases, and the junction held 7 bases outside the gene matches. Germline V lookup: CDR1 SGHRS, CDR2 YFSETQ. The CDR3 has 14 residues. These data belong to a study of T cell changes during pregnancy in multiple sclerosis. Sequenced by immunoSEQ multiplex PCR; TCRdb stores in-frame clones only, minus some. This repertoire shows about 60,000 clones, 92% found once; its top ten account for 0.2%. This TCR was sampled from a female donor with multiple sclerosis, enrolled in a pregnancy study. Sample: CD4+ T cells from peripheral blood mononuclear cells, taken in the second trimester of pregnancy. The V call is TRBV5-1, the J call TRBJ2-5, with 8 bases that match TRBD1. This CDR3 is CASQSTGGQETQYF. CDR3 DNA: TGCGCCAGCCAATCAACAGGGGGGCAAGAGACCCAGTACTTC.